The entry below describes one T cell receptor beta chain. Original handling: Reference gene primer amplification in the assay estimated nucleated cell counts. Sequencing used immunoSEQ multiplex PCR; TCRdb keeps in-frame clones, though not all of them. The V and J calls and clone size are taken from that table; D and trimming were inferred from the DNA. In the table there are 25,000 to 35,000 clones, around 90% of which are singletons. Germline assignment: CDR1 SGDLS and CDR2 YYNGEE. CDR3 length equals 14 residues. The V end lost 3 bases, the J end lost 1 base, and 10 bases lay between the germline ends. The data stem from a study of blood T cell repertoires in COVID-19. Study summary: Collection of acute and convalescent COVID-19 samples took place in the United States, Italy and Spain. The analysed material was cDNA or gDNA that came from T cells, B-cell-depleted T cells, or PBMCs.

Sequencing used peripheral blood. The receptor comes from a man in his sixties with active COVID-19. The rearrangement uses TRBV9 and TRBJ2-5; no clear D gene. For the CDR3, the DNA is TGTGCCAGCAGCGACTCAGCGTTCCAAGAGACCCAGTACTTC. Translated, it gives CASSDSAFQETQYF.